Following are 29 T cell receptor beta chains from one sample sequenced in a study of blood T cell repertoires in COVID-19. Method: immunoSEQ multiplex PCR; TCRdb's copy keeps in-frame clones and lacks some. The table shows roughly 80,000 clones, with over 75% occurring only once. Sequencing was performed on peripheral blood. These receptors all come from a human donor in a cohort sampled during active COVID-19.

The chain has TRBV6-5 and TRBJ1-6, with 8 bases lining up with TRBD1. Looked up from germline, CDR1 is MNHEY and CDR2 is SVGAGI. V gave up 6 bases and J gave up 14 bases; unmatched junction bases: 15. This CDR3 spans 15 amino acids. CDR3 sequence reads: CASSPGTGLGRALHF. CDR3 DNA sequence: TGTGCCAGCAGCCCCGGGACAGGCCTTGGGAGGGCCCTCCACTTT.

The CDR3 DNA is TGTGCCAGCAGCTCCCCGGGGAAAGATAGGTACGAGCAGTACTTC. Translation: CASSSPGKDRYEQYF. The rearrangement uses TRBV7-9 and TRBJ2-7, with a weak D call TRBD2 (5 bases). The germline V and J ends were trimmed by 4 bases and 4 bases, with 17 bases remaining between them. Germline CDR1 and CDR2: SEHNR and FQNEAQ (reference sequence). The CDR3 loop spans 15 amino acids.

The chain recombines TRBV11-2 with TRBJ1-2, with 9 positions matching TRBD1. V lost 4 bases, J lost 7 bases, and 4 bases stayed unmatched. The germline V gene encodes CDR1 SGHAT and CDR2 FQNNGV. There are 13 residues in the CDR3. CDR3 protein: CASSWDRVSGYTF. The CDR3 DNA reads as TGTGCCAGCAGCTGGGACAGGGTTAGTGGCTACACCTTC.

The genes are TRBV3-1 (or the pseudogene TRBV3-2) and TRBJ1-1; weak D call: TRBD1 (6 bases). CDR1 is LGHDT and CDR2 is YNNKEL in the germline V gene (reference sequence). V lost 5 bases and J lost 1, with 14 bases in between. The CDR3 covers 15 residues. CDR3 coding DNA: TGTGCCAGCAGCAGGGGGTCGTCTAGGAACACTGAAGCTTTCTTT. Its protein product is CASSRGSSRNTEAFF.

This clone was observed a single time. The V gene is TRBV3-1 (or the pseudogene TRBV3-2), the J gene TRBJ1-5, with D perhaps TRBD1 (6 bases). From germline, CDR1 is LGHDT and CDR2 YNNKEL (reference sequence). This CDR3 has 13 amino acids. Trimming cost V 4 bases and J 10 bases, with 14 bases left between them. The chain's CDR3 is CASSPGQPGPQHF. The CDR3 DNA follows: TGTGCCAGCAGCCCCGGACAGCCGGGTCCCCAGCATTTT.

This chain links TRBV18 with TRBJ1-6; D unclear. V dropped 5 bases and J dropped 6 bases, with 14 bases sitting between them. This CDR3 spans 15 amino acids. Germline V gene data show CDR1 as KGHSH and CDR2 as LQKENI. CDR3: CASSIAGTPNSPLHF. CDR3 nucleotides: TGTGCCAGCTCAATTGCAGGAACCCCTAATTCACCCCTCCACTTT.

This rearrangement joins TRBV24-1 to TRBJ2-1; 8 bases are a match to TRBD1. The CDR3 is made up of 15 amino acids. Germline lookup yields CDR1 KGHDR and CDR2 SFDVKD. V was clipped by 3 bases and J by 8 bases; unmatched bases: 8. Written as DNA, the CDR3 is TGTGCCACCAGTGATGAAGGACAGGGAATTGATGAGCAGTTCTTC. It codes for CATSDEGQGIDEQFF.

The V gene is TRBV12-3 or TRBV12-4, the J gene TRBJ1-5; no reliable D call. V dropped 6 bases and J dropped 3 bases, with 9 bases sitting between them. CDR3 length equals 13 residues. The CDR3 region is CASSQVPNQPQHF. The CDR3 DNA sequence: TGTGCCAGCAGCCAGGTCCCCAATCAGCCCCAGCATTTT.

This clone was observed a single time. The chain combines TRBV19 with TRBJ2-3; 7 bases are shared with TRBD2. The CDR3 has 15 residues. V was pared by 6 bases and J by 6 bases, with 12 bases of the junction left unmatched. The germline V gene has CDR1 LNHDA and CDR2 SQIVND (reference sequence). CDR3 nucleotides: TGTGCCAGTAGACAGACTGAGCTCGGGGGGGATACGCAGTATTTT. Translated, it gives CASRQTELGGDTQYF.

The chain has TRBV4-2 and TRBJ1-6; 9 positions agree with TRBD1. In germline, CDR1 is LGHNA, CDR2 YNFKEQ. After removal of 2 bases from V and 6 bases from J, the junction contained 2 bases not matched to a gene. The CDR3 runs to 15 residues. The CDR3 DNA is TGTGCCAGCAGCCAAACAGGGGGCCCTAATTCACCCCTCCACTTT. It encodes CASSQTGGPNSPLHF.

The chain joins TRBV9 to TRBJ2-7, with D maybe TRBD1 (6 bases). Germline CDR1 SGDLS, CDR2 YYNGEE. V gave up 0 bases and J gave up 0 bases, with 7 bases separating them. This CDR3 is 14 amino acids long. CDR3 nucleotides: TGTGCCAGCAGCGTAGAACAGGGCTCCTACGAGCAGTACTTC. Translating gives CASSVEQGSYEQYF. Variable domain in full (rest from reference TRBV9 and TRBJ2-7): DSGVTQTPKHLITATGQRVTLRCSPRSGDLSVYWYQQSLDQGLQFLIQYYNGEERAKGNILERFSAQQFPDLHSELNLSSLELGDSALYFCASSVEQGSYEQYFGPGTRLTVT.

V usage is TRBV12-3 or TRBV12-4 and J usage is TRBJ2-6; D not resolved. Trimming stripped 6 bases from V and 4 bases from J, with 7 bases between. The CDR3 extends over 13 amino acids. The CDR3 DNA reads TGTGCCAGCAGCCCGAGCGGGGCCAACGTCCTGACTTTC. Translated, it gives CASSPSGANVLTF.

This chain links TRBV29-1 with TRBJ1-1; no definite D call. The V gene's germline CDR1 is SQVTM and CDR2 ANQGSEA. CDR3 length: 14 amino acids. V was shortened by 6 bases and J by 5 bases, with 19 bases between the two germline ends. The CDR3 sequence is CSVAGLQTTTEAFF. The CDR3 nucleotides read TGCAGCGTCGCGGGATTACAGACGACTACTGAAGCTTTCTTT.

The chain has TRBV28 and TRBJ1-4; TRBD1 aligns across 7 bases. Germline CDR1 MDHEN, CDR2 SYDVKM. The CDR3 is made up of 16 amino acids. With 3 bases clipped from V and 4 bases from J, the junction kept 8 bases outside the gene matches. The CDR3: CASSFPKGQSNEKLFF. As DNA, the CDR3 is TGTGCCAGCAGTTTTCCTAAGGGACAGAGTAATGAAAAACTGTTTTTT.

This clone was seen just once. The chain links TRBV11-2 to TRBJ1-1; D unresolved. CDR3 length equals 14 residues. Looked up from germline, CDR1 is SGHAT and CDR2 is FQNNGV. V lost 0 bases, J lost 11 bases, and 16 bases lay in between. The CDR3 DNA sequence: TGTGCCAGCAGCTTAGAGGGAGCCCTTGCGGGCGCTTTCTTT. The encoded protein is CASSLEGALAGAFF. The complete variable domain, with remaining parts taken from reference TRBV11-2 and TRBJ1-1, reads EAGVAQSPRYKIIEKRQSVAFWCNPISGHATLYWYQQILGQGPKLLIQFQNNGVVDDSQLPKDRFSAERLKGVDSTLKIQPAKLEDSAVYLCASSLEGALAGAFFGQGTRLTVV.

The chain is built from TRBV27 and TRBJ1-1; D might be TRBD1 (5 bases). The germline V gene has CDR1 MNHEY and CDR2 SMNVEV (reference sequence). The CDR3 length is 13 residues. Trimming cost V 9 bases and J 0 bases, with 11 bases left between them. CDR3 amino acids: CASRTLMNTEAFF. Written as DNA, the CDR3 is TGTGCCAGTAGGACACTAATGAACACTGAAGCTTTCTTT.

The sample holds one count of this clone. The genes are TRBV28 and TRBJ2-1; 11 nucleotides agree with TRBD1. The germline CDR1 and CDR2 sequences are MDHEN and SYDVKM. The CDR3 totals 16 residues. V shed 3 bases and J 9 bases; nucleotides not matched to a gene: 10. CDR3 sequence reads: CASSLTRTGGKAEQFF. The CDR3 DNA sequence: TGTGCCAGCAGTTTGACCCGGACAGGGGGCAAGGCTGAGCAGTTCTTC.

The V call is TRBV6-2 or TRBV6-3, the J call TRBJ1-5; possible D gene TRBD1, 6 bases. CDR3 length equals 15 residues. V lost 2 bases to trimming and J lost 11 bases, with 19 bases between them. Germline CDR1 is MNHEY and CDR2 is SVGEGT. This chain's CDR3 is CASSYGAGQPRAQHF. The CDR3 DNA sequence: TGTGCCAGCAGTTACGGGGCAGGACAGCCCCGAGCCCAGCATTTT.

The V gene is TRBV30, the J gene TRBJ1-2; D gene uncertain. Germline lookup yields CDR1 GTSNPN and CDR2 SVGIG (reference sequence). V shed 3 bases and J shed 2 bases, with 13 bases lying between them. This CDR3 has 14 amino acids. The CDR3 bases are TGTGCCTGGAGGTCGGACGGACTCAACTATGGCTACACCTTC. Translation gives CAWRSDGLNYGYTF.

The chain uses TRBV30 and TRBJ2-3; TRBD1 is a possible D gene (8 bases). V lost 0 bases to trimming and J lost 3 bases, with 16 bases between them. CDR1 and CDR2 (germline): GTSNPN, SVGIG (reference sequence). The CDR3 contains 16 residues. Written as DNA, the CDR3 is TGTGCCTGGAGTGTAGCCACAGGGGGGGGGACAGATACGCAGTATTTT. Amino acids: CAWSVATGGGTDTQYF.

This chain joins TRBV9 and TRBJ2-1; the match to TRBD1 covers 9 bases. The length of the CDR3 is 14 residues. CDR1 and CDR2 from the germline V gene are SGDLS and YYNGEE. J was trimmed by 3 bases and V by 4 bases; bases with no gene match: 2. The CDR3 DNA reads TGTGCCAGCAGCCGGACAGGGGACTACAATGAGCAGTTCTTC. Amino acids: CASSRTGDYNEQFF. The full variable domain, its missing parts supplied by reference TRBV9 and TRBJ2-1, is DSGVTQTPKHLITATGQRVTLRCSPRSGDLSVYWYQQSLDQGLQFLIQYYNGEERAKGNILERFSAQQFPDLHSELNLSSLELGDSALYFCASSRTGDYNEQFFGPGTRLTVL.

This clone was seen more than once but under ten times. The chain links TRBV6-7 to TRBJ1-4; D not certain. TRBV6-7 is reported as an ORF; its role is uncertain. The V gene lost 7 bases and the J gene lost 7 bases, with 7 bases spanning the gap. This CDR3 contains 11 residues. This chain's CDR3 is CASTRGEKLFF. CDR3 nucleotides: TGTGCCAGCACCCGGGGTGAAAAACTGTTTTTT.

The gene calls are TRBV24-1 and TRBJ2-7; a possible D gene is TRBD2 (7 bases). Germline CDR1 reads KGHDR; CDR2 reads SFDVKD. The length of the CDR3 is 15 residues. Deletions cut 4 bases from V and 2 bases from J, with 14 bases between. CDR3 DNA: TGTGCCACCAGTGACCCAAGGGAGGGGGCCTACGAGCAGTACTTC. Its translation: CATSDPREGAYEQYF.

The J gene is TRBJ1-3, the V gene TRBV6-5; a weak D match, TRBD1 (5 bases). Deletions cut 5 bases from V and 4 bases from J, with 12 bases between. Germline loops: CDR1 MNHEY, CDR2 SVGAGI. This CDR3 has 14 residues. CDR3 amino acids: CASSQGGTGNTIYF. The CDR3 DNA reads as TGTGCCAGCAGTCAGGGAGGCACAGGAAACACCATATATTTT.

The V and J genes are TRBV11-3 and TRBJ2-3; the match to TRBD2 covers 8 bases. This CDR3 has 18 residues. Trimming took 5 bases from V and 4 from J; bases not matched to a gene: 17. In germline, CDR1 is SGHNT, CDR2 YENEEA. The CDR3 protein is CASSQARGGTNFPDTQYF. The CDR3 DNA is TGTGCCAGCAGCCAGGCCCGGGGGGGCACAAACTTCCCAGATACGCAGTATTTT.

The chain employs TRBV7-9 and TRBJ2-7; TRBD2 is a possible D gene (6 bases). CDR1 and CDR2 from the germline V gene are SEHNR and FQNEAQ (reference sequence). The germline V and J ends were trimmed by 6 bases and 12 bases, with 15 bases remaining between them. The CDR3 spans 11 residues. The CDR3 here is CASSNRDSLYF. The DNA for the CDR3 is TGTGCCAGCAGTAACCGGGACTCCCTGTACTTC.

The rearrangement links TRBV11-2 to TRBJ2-1; a possible D gene is TRBD2 (6 bases). This CDR3 contains 15 residues. Germline assignment: CDR1 SGHAT and CDR2 FQNNGV. V lost 1 base and J 7 bases, leaving 14 bases between the germline ends. The CDR3 DNA is TGTGCCAGCAGCTTAGTGAGAGGGAGGAGGAATGAGCAGTTCTTC. It encodes CASSLVRGRRNEQFF.

The J gene is TRBJ1-2, the V gene TRBV30, with D unresolved. The CDR3 is made up of 16 amino acids. The germline V gene encodes CDR1 GTSNPN and CDR2 SVGIG (reference sequence). The germline V and J ends were trimmed by 2 bases and 4 bases, with 20 bases remaining between them. The CDR3 DNA reads as TGTGCCTGGAGTCACTCCATCTTGGAATCAGGCTATGGCTACACCTTC. Protein: CAWSHSILESGYGYTF.

The CDR3 loop reads CASSRGTSGDEQFF. The CDR3 DNA is TGCGCCTCCTCAAGGGGGACTAGCGGCGATGAGCAGTTCTTC. V usage is TRBV5-1 and J usage is TRBJ2-1, with 11 bases aligning to TRBD2. Germline values: CDR1 SGHRS, CDR2 YFSETQ. V lost 10 bases, J lost 8 bases, and 11 bases stayed unmatched. The length of the CDR3 is 14 residues.